A single sample gave rise to the 27 T cell receptor beta chains below, sequenced in a study of blood T cells in healthy people across ages. The authors ran a second PCR of roughly 7 to 11 cycles using a sample-barcoded 5' primer and a J-beta primer mix. TCRdb re-called the 5' RACE reads with MiXCR, one entry per CDR3 protein. Of 800,000 to 950,000 distinct CDR3 sequences in the sample, roughly 48% were seen once. The sample taken for sequencing was blood. The receptors were gathered from a man aged 25 to 40 in good health.

This clonotype has just one count. At one end, the junction sequence differs from germline, possibly due to a read error. The rearrangement joins TRBV7-2 to TRBJ2-5, with D possibly called TRBD1 or TRBD2 (5 bases each). Germline CDR1 SGHTA, CDR2 FQGNSA. The CDR3 spans 14 residues. CDR3 sequence reads: CASSLGLGGEAQYF. The CDR3 coding sequence is TGTGCCAGCAGCTTAGGTCTTGGGGGAGAGGCCCAGTACTTC.

V and J are TRBV6-5 and TRBJ2-5; TRBD2 matches 7 bases. The closer fit of TRBJ2-1 to the DNA end suggests the J call may be wrong. This CDR3 spans 14 amino acids. Germline-derived CDR1 and CDR2 are MNHEY and SVGAGI. CDR3 loop: CASSSGAVQETQFF. The CDR3, as DNA: TGTGCCAGCAGTAGCGGGGCCGTCCAAGAGACCCAGTTCTTC.

DNA for the CDR3: TGCAGCGTTGAAATCCCAAGCGGGGGGTACAATGAGCAGTTCTTC. It is translated as CSVEIPSGGYNEQFF. This chain links TRBV29-1 with TRBJ2-1, with 9 positions matching TRBD2. CDR1 and CDR2 (germline): SQVTM, ANQGSEA. CDR3 length equals 15 residues. With V trimmed by 2 bases and J by 4 bases, 6 bases remained unmatched.

The genes are TRBV20-1 and TRBJ2-4, with 7 bases fitting TRBD1. The end of the DNA fits TRBJ2-7 better, so the J call may be wrong. CDR3 length: 13 amino acids. Germline CDR1 is DFQATT and CDR2 is SNEGSKA (reference sequence). The chain's CDR3 is CSAEMTGTYEQYF. The CDR3 nucleotides read TGCAGTGCTGAGATGACAGGGACCTACGAGCAGTACTTC.

CDR3 region: CASSLRDLNEQFF. The CDR3 DNA is TGTGCCAGCAGTTTACGGGACCTCAATGAGCAGTTCTTC. The rearrangement joins TRBV6-5 to TRBJ2-1; either TRBD1 or TRBD2 may supply D (5 bases each). This CDR3 contains 13 residues. V was clipped by 4 bases and J by 6 bases, with 10 bases between them. Germline V gene data show CDR1 as MNHEY and CDR2 as SVGAGI.

The rearrangement uses TRBV6-1 and TRBJ1-2; D is perhaps TRBD1 (6 bases). V lost 8 bases and J 4 bases, leaving 23 bases between the germline ends. The CDR3 covers 16 residues. Germline V gene data show CDR1 as MNHNS and CDR2 as SASEGT. CDR3 loop: CASFAGGQTPLYGYTF. CDR3 DNA sequence: TGTGCCAGCTTTGCGGGCGGACAGACGCCCCTCTATGGCTACACCTTC.

In its sample, this clonotype was seen a few times. The V gene is TRBV6-4, the J gene TRBJ2-4; D gene uncertain. The CDR3 covers 13 residues. Trimming took 7 bases from V and 0 from J, leaving 7 bases between them. Germline CDR1 reads MRHNA; CDR2 reads SNTAGT. As DNA, the CDR3 is TGTGCCAGCAAGCTAATAGCCAAAAACATTCAGTACTTC. Translation: CASKLIAKNIQYF.

The chain is built from TRBV5-1 and TRBJ2-5; the D is unclear. V lost 0 bases and J 7 bases, leaving 10 bases between the germline ends. Germline V CDR1 and CDR2: SGHRS, YFSETQ. The CDR3 length is 13 residues. The CDR3 reads CASSLEVVGTQYF. DNA of the CDR3: TGCGCCAGCAGCTTGGAAGTGGTGGGGACCCAGTACTTC.

V gene TRBV10-3 combines with J gene TRBJ2-3; D is uncertain. Trimming stripped 6 bases from V and 0 bases from J, with 10 bases between. This CDR3 comprises 14 residues. Germline CDR1 reads ENHRY; CDR2 reads SYGVKD. The CDR3 region has the DNA TGTGCCATCAGATCGGACGTAAGCACAGATACGCAGTATTTT. This sequence encodes CAIRSDVSTDTQYF.

This rearrangement joins TRBV5-4 to TRBJ2-6; the D gene is possibly TRBD1 (6 bases). V dropped 4 bases and J dropped 0 bases, with 20 bases sitting between them. Germline V gives CDR1 SGHNT, CDR2 YYREEE (reference sequence). The CDR3 has 19 amino acids. CDR3 bases: TGTGCCAGCAGCGCGGCAGCAGGGGTCTTGTCCTCTGGGGCCAACGTCCTGACTTTC. Amino acids: CASSAAAGVLSSGANVLTF.

This chain links TRBV4-1 with TRBJ2-3, with 8 bases matching TRBD2. The CDR3 is made up of 17 amino acids. CDR1 MGHRA and CDR2 YSYEKL come from the germline V gene. V lost 1 base to trimming and J lost 2 bases; unmatched junction nucleotides: 8. Here the CDR3 reads CASSQVTAGAHTDTQYF. The CDR3 region has the DNA TGCGCCAGCAGCCAAGTTACAGCGGGGGCCCACACAGATACGCAGTATTTT.

This clonotype was detected once. The chain is built from TRBV6-5 and TRBJ2-3; no reliable D call. Germline V gene lookup returns CDR1 MNHEY and CDR2 SVGAGI. Trimming removed 2 bases from V and 0 bases from J, with 6 bases in between. The CDR3 totals 14 residues. CDR3 sequence (DNA): TGTGCCAGCAGTTACCTGAGGAGCACAGATACGCAGTATTTT. Translation: CASSYLRSTDTQYF.

This sequence joins TRBV3-1 and TRBJ2-3; D is perhaps TRBD2 (6 bases). Germline CDR1 reads LGHDT; CDR2 reads YNNKEL (reference sequence). Between the trimmed V and J ends, which lost 1 base and 5 bases, there was a span of 13 bases. There are 15 residues in the CDR3. The CDR3: CASSQGPTAGDTQYF. The CDR3 DNA follows: TGTGCCAGCAGCCAAGGACCGACAGCGGGAGATACGCAGTATTTT.

The chain has TRBV24-1 and TRBJ2-7, with a possible D match to TRBD2 (7 bases). The germline V gene has CDR1 KGHDR and CDR2 SFDVKD. V lost 7 bases and J 1 base, leaving 13 bases between the germline ends. CDR3 length equals 14 residues. DNA for the CDR3: TGTGCCACCAGCGAAGCGGGGACATCCTACGAGCAGTACTTC. It specifies CATSEAGTSYEQYF.

This clonotype was observed a handful of times. This CDR3 is CASSPTPSRGEQYF. The CDR3 DNA sequence: TGCGCCAGCAGCCCAACACCGTCCAGGGGGGAGCAGTACTTC. The rearrangement uses TRBV4-3 and TRBJ2-5; tentative D call: TRBD1 (7 bases). The CDR3 sequence is 14 residues long. Trimming stripped 4 bases from V and 11 bases from J, with 20 bases between. The germline gives CDR1 LGHNA, CDR2 YSLEER.

The chain employs TRBV12-3 or TRBV12-4 and TRBJ2-5; tentative D call: TRBD2 (5 bases). The CDR3 contains 14 residues. Trimming removed 5 bases from V and 5 bases from J, with 15 bases in between. CDR3 region: CASSPRTFMETQYF. CDR3 nucleotide sequence: TGTGCCAGCAGTCCGCGGACTTTTATGGAGACCCAGTACTTC.

V and J are TRBV9 and TRBJ2-7; the D gene could be TRBD1 or TRBD2 (5 bases each). The CDR3 loop spans 14 amino acids. V shed 4 bases and J shed 4 bases, with 15 bases lying between them. CDR1 SGDLS and CDR2 YYNGEE come from the germline V gene. CDR3 sequence (DNA): TGTGCCAGCAGCATCGGGACGGAGCCGTACGAGCAGTACTTC. It specifies CASSIGTEPYEQYF.

This clonotype was seen a single time. The CDR3 here is CSAEGRGRSYNSPLHF. Written as DNA, the CDR3 is TGCAGTGCAGAAGGACGGGGTCGCTCCTATAATTCACCCCTCCACTTT. V usage is TRBV20-1 and J usage is TRBJ1-6, with D unresolved. The CDR3 is 16 amino acids. V was shortened by 6 bases and J by 0 bases, with 15 bases between the two germline ends. Per germline, CDR1 DFQATT and CDR2 SNEGSKA (reference sequence).

The chain combines TRBV7-2 with TRBJ1-2; D is ambiguous. Germline values: CDR1 SGHTA, CDR2 FQGNSA. The CDR3 loop spans 13 amino acids. Trimming pared 2 bases from V and 7 bases from J, leaving 11 bases between. CDR3 coding DNA: TGTGCCAGCAGCTTACTAGTCTTCGGTGGCTACACCTTC. Its protein is CASSLLVFGGYTF. Filled out from reference TRBV7-2 and TRBJ1-2, the complete variable domain reads GAGVSQSPSNKVTEKGKDVELRCDPISGHTALYWYRQSLGQGLEFLIYFQGNSAPDKSGLPSDRFSAERTGGSVSTLTIQRTQQEDSAVYLCASSLLVFGGYTFGSGTRLTVV.

This clonotype was counted a few times. The chain carries TRBV20-1 and TRBJ2-5, with D possibly matching TRBD2 (5 bases). Trimming pared 0 bases from V and 4 bases from J, leaving 9 bases between. Germline lookup yields CDR1 DFQATT and CDR2 SNEGSKA (reference sequence). This CDR3 contains 13 residues. CDR3 nucleotides: TGCAGTGCTAGAGAGGGCGGAGGAGAGACCCAGTACTTC. It yields the protein CSAREGGGETQYF.

This sequence joins TRBV7-2 and TRBJ2-4; TRBD2 agrees at 13 bases. The CDR3 runs 16 residues. Trimming took 2 bases from V and 15 from J; bases not matched to a gene: 13. CDR1 and CDR2 from the germline V gene are SGHTA and FQGNSA. The CDR3 spells CASSLSRGGLAGRGYF. The CDR3 bases are TGTGCCAGCAGCTTATCACGAGGGGGACTAGCGGGGCGGGGGTACTTC.

There are a few counts of this clonotype. The CDR3 sequence is CASSQDSQGDYGYTF. DNA of the CDR3: TGTGCCAGCAGCCAAGACTCTCAGGGAGACTATGGCTACACCTTC. This rearrangement joins TRBV3-1 to TRBJ1-2; a possible D gene is TRBD1 (5 bases). CDR3 length: 15 residues. Trimming pared 0 bases from V and 3 bases from J, leaving 11 bases between. Germline CDR1 is LGHDT and CDR2 is YNNKEL (reference sequence). Variable domain in full (rest from reference TRBV3-1 and TRBJ1-2): DTAVSQTPKYLVTQMGNDKSIKCEQNLGHDTMYWYKQDSKKFLKIMFSYNNKELIINETVPNRFSPKSPDKAHLNLHINSLELGDSAVYFCASSQDSQGDYGYTFGSGTRLTVV.

The chain has TRBV20-1 and TRBJ2-1; maybe TRBD2 (6 bases). Germline CDR1 DFQATT, CDR2 SNEGSKA (reference sequence). CDR3 length equals 14 residues. V lost 0 bases and J 4 bases, leaving 10 bases between the germline ends. CDR3 sequence (DNA): TGCAGTGCTAGAGAGGCAAGCGGGTACAATGAGCAGTTCTTC. It specifies CSAREASGYNEQFF.

This clonotype turned up a few times. For the CDR3, the DNA is TGTGCCAGCAGTAAAAGGTTGGCAGGGGGACAGGGCGAGCAGTACTTC. It translates to CASSKRLAGGQGEQYF. The chain couples TRBV7-8 to TRBJ2-4; 9 bases align to TRBD1. The closer fit of TRBJ2-7 to the DNA end suggests the J call may be wrong. In germline, CDR1 is SGHVS, CDR2 FQNEAQ. The length of the CDR3 is 16 residues.

The CDR3: CASSPLGTENTEAFF. CDR3 nucleotide sequence: TGTGCCAGCAGTCCCCTCGGGACGGAGAACACTGAAGCTTTCTTT. The rearrangement joins TRBV28 to TRBJ1-1; possible D gene TRBD1, 5 bases. V was shortened by 5 bases and J by 1 base, with 14 bases between the two germline ends. This CDR3 comprises 15 residues. The germline gives CDR1 MDHEN, CDR2 SYDVKM. The full variable domain, rest sourced from reference TRBV28 and TRBJ1-1, is DVKVTQSSRYLVKRTGEKVFLECVQDMDHENMFWYRQDPGLGLRLIYFSYDVKMKEKGDIPEGYSVSREKKERFSLILESASTNQTSMYLCASSPLGTENTEAFFGQGTRLTVV.

The genes are TRBV2 and TRBJ1-4; 7 bases fit TRBD1. The CDR3 spans 14 residues. Germline V lookup: CDR1 SNHLY, CDR2 FYNNEI. V lost 7 bases, J lost 7 bases, and 9 bases stayed unmatched. The CDR3 coding sequence is TGTGCCAGCATTGGGACAGCGTACTCTGAAAAACTGTTTTTT. Translated, it gives CASIGTAYSEKLFF.

As DNA, the CDR3 is TGCAGCGTTGAAGGGGTGGCGACTGAAGCTTTCTTT. This gives the protein CSVEGVATEAFF. The genes are TRBV29-1 and TRBJ1-1; no clear D. V dropped 1 base and J dropped 5 bases, with 8 bases sitting between them. The germline CDR1 and CDR2 sequences are SQVTM and ANQGSEA. The CDR3 has 12 residues.